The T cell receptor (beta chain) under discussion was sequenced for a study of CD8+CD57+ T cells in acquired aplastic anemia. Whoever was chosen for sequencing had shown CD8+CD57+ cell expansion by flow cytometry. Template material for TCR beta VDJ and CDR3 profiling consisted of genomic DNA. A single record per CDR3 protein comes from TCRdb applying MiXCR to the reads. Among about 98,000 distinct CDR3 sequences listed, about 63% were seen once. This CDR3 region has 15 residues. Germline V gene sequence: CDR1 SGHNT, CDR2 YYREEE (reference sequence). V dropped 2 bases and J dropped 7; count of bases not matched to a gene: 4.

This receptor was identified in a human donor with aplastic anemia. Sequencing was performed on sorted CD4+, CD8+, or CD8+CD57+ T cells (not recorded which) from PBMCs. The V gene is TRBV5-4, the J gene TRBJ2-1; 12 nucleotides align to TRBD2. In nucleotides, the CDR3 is TGTGCCAGCAGCTTATTAGGACTAGCGGGGAATGAGCAGTTCTTC. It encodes CASSLLGLAGNEQFF.